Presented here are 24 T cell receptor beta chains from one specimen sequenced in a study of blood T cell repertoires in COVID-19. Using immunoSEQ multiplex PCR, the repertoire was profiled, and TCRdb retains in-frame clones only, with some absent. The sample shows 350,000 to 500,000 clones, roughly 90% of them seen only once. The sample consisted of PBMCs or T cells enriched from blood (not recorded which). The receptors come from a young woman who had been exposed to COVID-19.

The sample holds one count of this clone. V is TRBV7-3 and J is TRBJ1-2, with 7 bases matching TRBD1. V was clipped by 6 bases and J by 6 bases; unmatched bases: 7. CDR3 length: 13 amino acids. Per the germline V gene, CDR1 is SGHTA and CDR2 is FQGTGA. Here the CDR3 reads CASSFETGDGYTF. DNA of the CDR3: TGTGCCAGCAGTTTCGAAACAGGGGATGGCTACACCTTC.

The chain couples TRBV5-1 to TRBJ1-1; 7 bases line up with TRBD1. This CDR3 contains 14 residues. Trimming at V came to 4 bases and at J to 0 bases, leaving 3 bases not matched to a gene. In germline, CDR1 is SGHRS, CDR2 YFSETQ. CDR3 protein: CASSKGQMNTEAFF. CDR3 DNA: TGCGCCAGCAGCAAGGGACAGATGAACACTGAAGCTTTCTTT.

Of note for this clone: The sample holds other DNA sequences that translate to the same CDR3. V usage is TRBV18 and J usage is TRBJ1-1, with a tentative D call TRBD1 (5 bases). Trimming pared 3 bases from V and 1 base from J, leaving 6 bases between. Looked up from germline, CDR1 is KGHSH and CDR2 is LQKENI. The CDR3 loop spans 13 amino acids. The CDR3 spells CASSPGQNTEAFF. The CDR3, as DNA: TGTGCCAGCTCACCCGGACAGAACACTGAAGCTTTCTTT.

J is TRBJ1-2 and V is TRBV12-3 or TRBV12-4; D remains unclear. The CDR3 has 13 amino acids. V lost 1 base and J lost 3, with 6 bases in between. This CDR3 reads CASSLVPDYGYTF. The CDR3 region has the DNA TGTGCCAGCAGTTTAGTGCCAGACTATGGCTACACCTTC.

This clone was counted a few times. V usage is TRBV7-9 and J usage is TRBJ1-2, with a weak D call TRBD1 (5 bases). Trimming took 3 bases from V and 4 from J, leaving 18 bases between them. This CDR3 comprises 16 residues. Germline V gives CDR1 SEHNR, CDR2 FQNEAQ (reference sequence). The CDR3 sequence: CASSFQRSGGAYGYTF. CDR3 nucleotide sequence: TGTGCCAGCAGCTTCCAAAGATCGGGAGGGGCCTATGGCTACACCTTC.

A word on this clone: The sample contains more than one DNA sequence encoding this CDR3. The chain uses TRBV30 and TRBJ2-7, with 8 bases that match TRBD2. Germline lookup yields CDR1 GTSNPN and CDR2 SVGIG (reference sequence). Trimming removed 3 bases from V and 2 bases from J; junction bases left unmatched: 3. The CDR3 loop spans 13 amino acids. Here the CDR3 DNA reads TGTGCCTGGAGCTCGGGGGGGCCCTACGAGCAGTACTTC. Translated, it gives CAWSSGGPYEQYF.

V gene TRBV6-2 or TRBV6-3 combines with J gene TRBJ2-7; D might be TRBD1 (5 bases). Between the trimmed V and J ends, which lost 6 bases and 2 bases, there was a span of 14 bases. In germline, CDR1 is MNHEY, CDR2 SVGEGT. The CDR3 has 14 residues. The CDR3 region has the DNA TGTGCCAGCAGCCGCAATTCGGACACCTACGAGCAGTACTTC. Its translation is CASSRNSDTYEQYF.

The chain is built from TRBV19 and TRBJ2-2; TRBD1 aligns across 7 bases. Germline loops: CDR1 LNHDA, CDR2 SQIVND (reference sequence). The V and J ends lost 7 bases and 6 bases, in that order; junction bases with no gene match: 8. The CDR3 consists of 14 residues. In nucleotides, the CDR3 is TGTGCCAGTACTGACTACCAGGGGGCCGGGGAGCTGTTTTTT. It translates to CASTDYQGAGELFF.

The CDR3 nucleotides read TGTGCCAGCTCACCCCTAGCGGGAGATACAAATACGCAGTATTTT. Residues: CASSPLAGDTNTQYF. The rearrangement joins TRBV18 to TRBJ2-3, with 10 nucleotides matching TRBD2. CDR1 is KGHSH and CDR2 is LQKENI in the germline V gene. After removal of 3 bases from V and 7 bases from J, the junction contained 7 bases not matched to a gene. This CDR3 comprises 15 residues.

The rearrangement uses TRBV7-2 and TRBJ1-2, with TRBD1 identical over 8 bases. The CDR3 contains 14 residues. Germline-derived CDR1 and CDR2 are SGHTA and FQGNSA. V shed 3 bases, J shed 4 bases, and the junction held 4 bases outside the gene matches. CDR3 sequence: CASSFGQGLYGYTF. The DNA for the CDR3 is TGTGCCAGCAGCTTCGGACAGGGTCTCTATGGCTACACCTTC.

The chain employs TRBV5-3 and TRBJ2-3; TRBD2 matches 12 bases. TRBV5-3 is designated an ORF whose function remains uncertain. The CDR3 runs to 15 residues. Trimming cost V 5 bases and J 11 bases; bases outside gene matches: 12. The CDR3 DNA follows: TGTGCCAGAAGAACCCCTAGCGGGAGGGCCTCTGAGCAGTATTTT. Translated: CARRTPSGRASEQYF.

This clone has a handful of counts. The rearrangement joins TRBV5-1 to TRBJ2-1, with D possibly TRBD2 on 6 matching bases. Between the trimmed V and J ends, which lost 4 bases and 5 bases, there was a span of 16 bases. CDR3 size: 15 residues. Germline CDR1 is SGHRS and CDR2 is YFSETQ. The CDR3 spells CASSVSGTRNNEQFF. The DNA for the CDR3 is TGCGCCAGCAGCGTCTCCGGGACTCGTAACAATGAGCAGTTCTTC.

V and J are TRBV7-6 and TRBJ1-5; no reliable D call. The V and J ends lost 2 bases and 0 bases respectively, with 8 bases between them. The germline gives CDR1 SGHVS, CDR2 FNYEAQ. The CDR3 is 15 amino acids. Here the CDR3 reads CASSLLGDSNQPQHF. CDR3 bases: TGTGCCAGCAGCTTATTGGGAGATAGCAATCAGCCCCAGCATTTT.

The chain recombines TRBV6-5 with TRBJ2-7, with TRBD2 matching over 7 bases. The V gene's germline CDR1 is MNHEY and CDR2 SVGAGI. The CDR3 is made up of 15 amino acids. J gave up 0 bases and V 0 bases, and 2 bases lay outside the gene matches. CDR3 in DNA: TGTGCCAGCAGTTACTCGGGAGGGACCTCCTACGAGCAGTACTTC. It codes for CASSYSGGTSYEQYF.

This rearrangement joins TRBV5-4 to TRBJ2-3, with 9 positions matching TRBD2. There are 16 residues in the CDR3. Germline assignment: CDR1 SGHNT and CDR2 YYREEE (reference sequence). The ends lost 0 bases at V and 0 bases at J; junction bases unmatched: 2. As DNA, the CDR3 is TGTGCCAGCAGCTTGGGACTAGCGGAGAGCACAGATACGCAGTATTTT. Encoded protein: CASSLGLAESTDTQYF.

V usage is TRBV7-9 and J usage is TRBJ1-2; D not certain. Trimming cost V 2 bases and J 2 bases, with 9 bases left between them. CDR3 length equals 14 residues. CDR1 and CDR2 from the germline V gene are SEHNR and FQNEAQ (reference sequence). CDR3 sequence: CASSLTSLNYGYTF. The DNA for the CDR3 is TGTGCCAGCAGCTTAACGAGCCTCAACTATGGCTACACCTTC.

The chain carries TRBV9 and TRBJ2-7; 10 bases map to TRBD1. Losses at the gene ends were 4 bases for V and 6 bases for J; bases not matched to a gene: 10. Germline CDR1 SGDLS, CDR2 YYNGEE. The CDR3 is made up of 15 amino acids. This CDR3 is CASSSRGQGKGEQYF. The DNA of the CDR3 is TGTGCCAGCAGCTCGAGGGGACAGGGGAAGGGCGAGCAGTACTTC. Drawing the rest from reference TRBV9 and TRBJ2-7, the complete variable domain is DSGVTQTPKHLITATGQRVTLRCSPRSGDLSVYWYQQSLDQGLQFLIQYYNGEERAKGNILERFSAQQFPDLHSELNLSSLELGDSALYFCASSSRGQGKGEQYFGPGTRLTVT.

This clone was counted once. CDR3 bases: TGCAGCGGGACCAGACTAGATGCCAATGAGCAGTTCTTC. It encodes CSGTRLDANEQFF. This chain uses TRBV29-1 with TRBJ2-1, with D possibly being TRBD2 (6 bases). CDR1 is SQVTM, CDR2 ANQGSEA, per germline. The length of the CDR3 is 13 residues. V was pared by 7 bases and J by 6 bases, with 16 bases between.

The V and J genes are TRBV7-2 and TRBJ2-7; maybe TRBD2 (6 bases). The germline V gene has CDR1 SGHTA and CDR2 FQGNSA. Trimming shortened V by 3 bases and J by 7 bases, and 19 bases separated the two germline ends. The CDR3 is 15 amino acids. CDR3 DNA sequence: TGTGCCAGCAGCTTCGTCGGGACTCCCGGCGGGGAGCAGTACTTC. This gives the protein CASSFVGTPGGEQYF. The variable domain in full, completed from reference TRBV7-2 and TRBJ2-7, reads GAGVSQSPSNKVTEKGKDVELRCDPISGHTALYWYRQSLGQGLEFLIYFQGNSAPDKSGLPSDRFSAERTGGSVSTLTIQRTQQEDSAVYLCASSFVGTPGGEQYFGPGTRLTVT.

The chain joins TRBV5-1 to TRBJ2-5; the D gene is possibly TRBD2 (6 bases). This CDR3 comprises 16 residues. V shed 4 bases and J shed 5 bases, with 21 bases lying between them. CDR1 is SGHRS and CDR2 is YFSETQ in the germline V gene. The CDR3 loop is CASSLRAAVGRETQYF. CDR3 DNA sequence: TGCGCCAGCAGCCTACGGGCGGCTGTAGGGAGGGAGACCCAGTACTTC.

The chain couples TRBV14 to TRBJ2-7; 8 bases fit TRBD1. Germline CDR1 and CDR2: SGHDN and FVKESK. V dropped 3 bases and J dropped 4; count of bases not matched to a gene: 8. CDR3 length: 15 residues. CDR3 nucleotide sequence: TGTGCCAGCAGCCACCTCACGGACAGGGTATACGAGCAGTACTTC. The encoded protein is CASSHLTDRVYEQYF.

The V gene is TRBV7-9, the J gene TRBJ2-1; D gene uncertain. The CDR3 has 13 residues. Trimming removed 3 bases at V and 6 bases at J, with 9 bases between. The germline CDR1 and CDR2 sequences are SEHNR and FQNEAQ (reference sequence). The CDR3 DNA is TGTGCCAGCAGCTTTGGAGTGGGCAATGAGCAGTTCTTC. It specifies CASSFGVGNEQFF. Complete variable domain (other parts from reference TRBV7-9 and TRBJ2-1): DTGVSQNPRHKITKRGQNVTFRCDPISEHNRLYWYRQTLGQGPEFLTYFQNEAQLEKSRLLSDRFSAERPKGSFSTLEIQRTEQGDSAMYLCASSFGVGNEQFFGPGTRLTVL.

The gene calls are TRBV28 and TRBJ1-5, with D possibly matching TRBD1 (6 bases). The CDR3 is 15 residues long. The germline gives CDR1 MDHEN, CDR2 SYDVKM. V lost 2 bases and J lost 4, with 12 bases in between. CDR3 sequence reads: CASSLGGAGNQPQHF. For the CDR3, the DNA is TGTGCCAGCAGTTTAGGGGGGGCAGGTAATCAGCCCCAGCATTTT.

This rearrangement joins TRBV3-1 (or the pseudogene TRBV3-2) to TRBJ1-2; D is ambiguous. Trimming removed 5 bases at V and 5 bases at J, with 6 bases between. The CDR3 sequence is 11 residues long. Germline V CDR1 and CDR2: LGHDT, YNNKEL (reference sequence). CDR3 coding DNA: TGTGCCAGCAGCTTCCAATATGGCTACACCTTC. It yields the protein CASSFQYGYTF.